This T cell receptor beta chain was recovered during a study of blood T cell repertoires in COVID-19. As for the study in general: There were acute and convalescent COVID-19 samples, and they came from the United States, Italy and Spain.

V dropped 5 bases and J dropped 6; count of bases not matched to a gene: 6. Germline V gene lookup returns CDR1 KGHDR and CDR2 SFDVKD. This CDR3 has 14 amino acids. Measured with immunoSEQ multiplex PCR; TCRdb has only the in-frame clones, and not every one. The repertoire consists of fewer than 200,000 clones, with around 85% occurring once and the leading ten covering roughly 1.1%. The origin of this receptor is a man aged 60 to 75 who had recovered from COVID-19. Material for sequencing was peripheral blood. This chain links TRBV24-1 with TRBJ2-3; 8 bases match TRBD2. The CDR3 loop reads CATSVGGGSDTQYF. The CDR3, as DNA: TGTGCCACCAGTGTCGGCGGGGGGTCGGATACGCAGTATTTT.